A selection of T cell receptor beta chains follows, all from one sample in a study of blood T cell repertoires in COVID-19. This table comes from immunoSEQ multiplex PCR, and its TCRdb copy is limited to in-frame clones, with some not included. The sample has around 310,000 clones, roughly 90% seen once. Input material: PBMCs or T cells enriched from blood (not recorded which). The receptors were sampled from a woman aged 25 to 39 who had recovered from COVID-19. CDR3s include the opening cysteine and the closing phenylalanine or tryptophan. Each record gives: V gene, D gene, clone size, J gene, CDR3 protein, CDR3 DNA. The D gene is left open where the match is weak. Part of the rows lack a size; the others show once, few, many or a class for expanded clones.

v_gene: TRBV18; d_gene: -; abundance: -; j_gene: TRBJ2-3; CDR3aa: CASSLGSRTDTQYF; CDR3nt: TGTGCCAGCTCCCTCGGAAGCAGGACAGATACGCAGTATTTT
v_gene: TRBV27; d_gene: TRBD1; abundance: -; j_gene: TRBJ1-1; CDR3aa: CASSHRDSGRTEAFF; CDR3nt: TGTGCCAGCAGTCATCGGGACAGCGGGAGGACTGAAGCTTTCTTT
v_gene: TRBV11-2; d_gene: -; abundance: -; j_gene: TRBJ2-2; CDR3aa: CASSLEGSRLWSGELFF; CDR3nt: TGTGCCAGCAGCTTAGAAGGGAGCCGGCTCTGGAGCGGGGAGCTGTTTTTT
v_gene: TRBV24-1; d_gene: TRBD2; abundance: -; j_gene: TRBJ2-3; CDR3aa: CATGTTITDTQYF; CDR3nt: TGTGCCACAGGGACTACTATCACAGATACGCAGTATTTT
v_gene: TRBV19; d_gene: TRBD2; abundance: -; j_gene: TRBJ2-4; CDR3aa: CASSIVGLAEVAKNIQYF; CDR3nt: TGTGCCAGTAGTATAGTGGGCCTAGCGGAAGTAGCCAAAAACATTCAGTACTTC
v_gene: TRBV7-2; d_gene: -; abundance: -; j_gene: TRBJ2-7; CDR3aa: CASRASSYEQYF; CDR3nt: TGTGCCAGCAGGGCTTCCTCCTACGAGCAGTACTTC
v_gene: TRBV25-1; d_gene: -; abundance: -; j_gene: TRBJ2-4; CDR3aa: CASSDSNIQYF; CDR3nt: TGTGCCAGCAGTGACTCGAACATTCAGTACTTC
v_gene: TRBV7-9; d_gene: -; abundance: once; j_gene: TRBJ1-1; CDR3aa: CASSFEDRTAFF; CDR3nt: TGTGCCAGCAGCTTCGAAGACAGGACCGCTTTCTTT
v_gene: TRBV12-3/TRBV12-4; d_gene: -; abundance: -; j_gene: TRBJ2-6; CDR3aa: CASRSAGANVLTF; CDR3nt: TGTGCCAGCAGGAGCGCTGGGGCCAACGTCCTGACTTTC
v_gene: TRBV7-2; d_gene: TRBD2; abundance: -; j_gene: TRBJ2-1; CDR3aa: CASSSSGLAGHNEQFF; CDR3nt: TGTGCCAGCAGCTCATCAGGACTAGCGGGGCACAATGAGCAGTTCTTC
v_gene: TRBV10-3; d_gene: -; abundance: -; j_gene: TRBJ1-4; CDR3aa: CAISDLSREEKLFF; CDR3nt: TGTGCCATCAGTGACCTAAGCCGTGAGGAAAAACTGTTTTTT
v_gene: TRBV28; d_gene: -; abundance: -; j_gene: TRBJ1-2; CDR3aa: CASSLSQGRYGYTF; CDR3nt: TGTGCCAGCAGTTTATCTCAGGGCCGCTATGGCTACACCTTC
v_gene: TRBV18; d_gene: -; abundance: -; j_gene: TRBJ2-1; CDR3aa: CASSPETMQFF; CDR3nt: TGTGCCAGCTCACCAGAGACAATGCAGTTCTTC
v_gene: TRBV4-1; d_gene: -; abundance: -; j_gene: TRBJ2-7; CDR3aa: CASSQDKTSPYEQYF; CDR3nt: TGCGCCAGCAGCCAGGATAAGACAAGTCCCTACGAGCAGTACTTC
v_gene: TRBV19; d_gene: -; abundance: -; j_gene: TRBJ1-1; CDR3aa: CASSIDRTGLNTEAFF; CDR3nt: TGTGCCAGTAGTATAGATCGAACAGGGCTGAACACTGAAGCTTTCTTT
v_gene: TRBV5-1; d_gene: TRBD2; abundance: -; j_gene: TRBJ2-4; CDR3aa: CASSFYSGRRQNIQYF; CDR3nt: TGCGCCAGCAGCTTTTATAGCGGGAGACGGCAAAACATTCAGTACTTC
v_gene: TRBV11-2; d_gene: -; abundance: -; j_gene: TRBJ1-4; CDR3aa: CASSTIGHGEKLFF; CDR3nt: TGTGCCAGCAGTACGATTGGGCACGGTGAAAAACTGTTTTTT
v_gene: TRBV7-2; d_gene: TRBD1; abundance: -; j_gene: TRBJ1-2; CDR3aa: CASTRQGWGSNYGYTF; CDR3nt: TGTGCCAGCACGAGACAGGGCTGGGGATCTAACTATGGCTACACCTTC
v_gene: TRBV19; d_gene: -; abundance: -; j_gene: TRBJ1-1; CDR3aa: CASTQANTEAFF; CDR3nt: TGTGCCAGTACCCAGGCGAACACTGAAGCTTTCTTT
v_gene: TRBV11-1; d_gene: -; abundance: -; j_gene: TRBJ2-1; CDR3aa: CASSTQPSDSYNEQFF; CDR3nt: TGTGCCAGCAGCACCCAACCTAGCGACTCCTACAATGAGCAGTTCTTC
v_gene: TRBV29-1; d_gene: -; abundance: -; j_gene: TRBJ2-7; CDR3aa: CSVEPVESGEQYF; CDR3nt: TGCAGCGTTGAGCCGGTGGAATCGGGGGAGCAGTACTTC
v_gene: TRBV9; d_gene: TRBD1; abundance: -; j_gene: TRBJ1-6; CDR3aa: CASSSPVGLKDRSTTSPLHF; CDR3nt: TGTGCCAGCAGCTCGCCCGTAGGGCTTAAGGACAGGTCTACTACTTCACCCCTCCACTTT
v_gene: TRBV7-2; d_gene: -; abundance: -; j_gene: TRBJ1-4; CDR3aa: CASSLVSATNEKLFF; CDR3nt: TGTGCCAGCAGCTTAGTTTCTGCAACTAATGAAAAACTGTTTTTT
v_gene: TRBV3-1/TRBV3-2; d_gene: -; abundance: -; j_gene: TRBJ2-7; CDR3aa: CASSLSTVHEQYF; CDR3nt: TGTGCCAGCAGCCTATCGACAGTACACGAGCAGTACTTC
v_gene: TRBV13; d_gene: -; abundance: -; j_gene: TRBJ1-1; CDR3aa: CASSGGAGTEAFF; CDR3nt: TGTGCCAGCAGTGGGGGCGCCGGGACTGAAGCTTTCTTT
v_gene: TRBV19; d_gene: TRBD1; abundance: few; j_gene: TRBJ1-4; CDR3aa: CASSVRQGAFDEKLFF; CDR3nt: TGTGCCAGTAGTGTGAGACAGGGGGCGTTCGATGAAAAACTGTTTTTT
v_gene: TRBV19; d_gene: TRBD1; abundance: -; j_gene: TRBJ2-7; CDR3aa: CASITGVSYEQYF; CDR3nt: TGTGCCAGCATTACAGGGGTCTCCTACGAGCAGTACTTC
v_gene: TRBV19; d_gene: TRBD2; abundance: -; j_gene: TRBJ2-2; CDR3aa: CASKSRTSGIKNTGELFF; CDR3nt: TGTGCCTCGAAGTCCCGGACTAGCGGGATAAAGAACACCGGGGAGCTGTTTTTT
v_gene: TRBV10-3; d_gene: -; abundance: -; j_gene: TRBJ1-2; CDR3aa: CAISEAGSYGYTF; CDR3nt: TGTGCCATCAGTGAGGCAGGGTCGTATGGCTACACCTTC
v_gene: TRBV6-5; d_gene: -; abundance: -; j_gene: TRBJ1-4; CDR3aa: CASSYSRGEKLFF; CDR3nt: TGTGCCAGCAGTTACTCAAGGGGGGAAAAACTGTTTTTT
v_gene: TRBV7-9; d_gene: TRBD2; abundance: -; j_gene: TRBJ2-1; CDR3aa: CASNGRPVNEQFF; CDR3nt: TGTGCCAGCAACGGGAGGCCTGTAAATGAGCAGTTCTTC
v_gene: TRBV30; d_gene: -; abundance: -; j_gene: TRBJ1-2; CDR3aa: CAWSPTVNYGYTF; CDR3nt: TGTGCCTGGTCCCCTACAGTAAACTATGGCTACACCTTC
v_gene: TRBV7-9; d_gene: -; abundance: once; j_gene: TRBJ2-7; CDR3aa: CASSPPVIAHEQYF; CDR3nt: TGTGCCAGCAGCCCCCCCGTCATAGCCCACGAGCAGTACTTC
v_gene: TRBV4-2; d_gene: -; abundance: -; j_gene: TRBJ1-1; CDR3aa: CASHYTSGSNTEAFF; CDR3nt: TGTGCCAGCCACTATACCTCGGGGTCCAACACTGAAGCTTTCTTT
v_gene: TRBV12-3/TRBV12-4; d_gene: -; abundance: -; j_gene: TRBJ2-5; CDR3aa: CASSLYQGETQYF; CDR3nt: TGTGCCAGCAGCCTCTACCAGGGGGAGACCCAGTACTTC
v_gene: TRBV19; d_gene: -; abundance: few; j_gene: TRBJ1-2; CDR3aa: CASRGPGGYTF; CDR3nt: TGTGCCAGTAGGGGCCCGGGGGGCTACACCTTC
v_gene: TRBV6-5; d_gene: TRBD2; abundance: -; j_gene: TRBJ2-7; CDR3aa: CASSYSREGGYEQYF; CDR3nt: TGTGCCAGCAGTTACTCCCGGGAGGGTGGCTACGAGCAGTACTTC
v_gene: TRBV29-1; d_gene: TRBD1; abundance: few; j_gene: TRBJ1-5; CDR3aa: CSVAGQGGGQPQHF; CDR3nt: TGCAGCGTTGCGGGACAGGGGGGAGGTCAGCCCCAGCATTTT
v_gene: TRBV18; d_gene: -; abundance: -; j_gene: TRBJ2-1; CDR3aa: CASSPPAGHEQFF; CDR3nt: TGTGCCAGCTCACCACCCGCGGGACATGAGCAGTTCTTC
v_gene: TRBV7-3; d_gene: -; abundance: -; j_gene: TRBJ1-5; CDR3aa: CASSLYQGSQPQHF; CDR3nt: TGTGCCAGCAGCTTATATCAGGGGTCCCAGCCCCAGCATTTT
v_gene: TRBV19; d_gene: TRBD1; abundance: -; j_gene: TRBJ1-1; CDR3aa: CASSQTGGLTEAFF; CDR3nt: TGTGCCAGTAGCCAAACAGGGGGCTTGACTGAAGCTTTCTTT
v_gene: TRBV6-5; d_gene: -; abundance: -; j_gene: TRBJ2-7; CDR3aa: CASTKTGQFAEQYF; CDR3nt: TGTGCCAGCACCAAGACAGGCCAATTCGCCGAGCAGTACTTC
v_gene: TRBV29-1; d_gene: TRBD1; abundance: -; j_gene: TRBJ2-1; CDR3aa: CSVEVGQGMTYNEQFF; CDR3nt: TGCAGCGTTGAAGTGGGACAGGGAATGACCTACAATGAGCAGTTCTTC
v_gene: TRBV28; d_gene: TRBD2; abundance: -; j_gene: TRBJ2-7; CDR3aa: CASSTVAGGDHEQYF; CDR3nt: TGTGCCAGCTCTACGGTAGCGGGAGGTGACCACGAGCAGTACTTC
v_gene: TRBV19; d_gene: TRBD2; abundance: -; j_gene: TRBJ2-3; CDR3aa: CASSMSTGGGTDTQYF; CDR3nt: TGTGCCAGTAGTATGTCGACGGGGGGAGGCACAGATACGCAGTATTTT
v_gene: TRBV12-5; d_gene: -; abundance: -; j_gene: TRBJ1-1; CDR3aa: CASGWTDTEAFF; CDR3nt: TGTGCTAGTGGTTGGACAGACACTGAAGCTTTCTTT
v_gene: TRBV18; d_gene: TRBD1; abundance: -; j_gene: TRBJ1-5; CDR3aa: CASSQQGSVGNQPQHF; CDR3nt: TGTGCCAGCTCACAACAGGGGTCGGTTGGCAATCAGCCCCAGCATTTT
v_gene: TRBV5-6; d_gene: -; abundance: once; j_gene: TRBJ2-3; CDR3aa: CASSLGGANTDTQYF; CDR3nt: TGTGCCAGCAGCTTGGGCGGAGCTAACACAGATACGCAGTATTTT
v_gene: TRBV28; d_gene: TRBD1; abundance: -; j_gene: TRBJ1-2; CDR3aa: CASSFPSTGTGAYGYTF; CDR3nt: TGTGCCAGCAGTTTTCCCTCAACCGGGACAGGGGCCTATGGCTACACCTTC
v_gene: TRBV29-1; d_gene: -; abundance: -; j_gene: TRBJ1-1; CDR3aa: CSVVRSEAFF; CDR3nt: TGCAGCGTTGTGCGGTCTGAAGCTTTCTTT
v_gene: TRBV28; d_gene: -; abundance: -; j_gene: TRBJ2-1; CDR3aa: CASSVGVVNEQFF; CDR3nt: TGTGCCAGCAGTGTAGGGGTTGTCAATGAGCAGTTCTTC
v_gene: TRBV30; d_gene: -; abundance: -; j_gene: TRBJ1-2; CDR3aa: CAWAGRVSNYGYTF; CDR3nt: TGTGCCTGGGCCGGGCGGGTATCTAACTATGGCTACACCTTC
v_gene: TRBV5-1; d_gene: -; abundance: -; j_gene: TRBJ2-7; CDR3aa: CASSPGPGANYEQYF; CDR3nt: TGCGCCAGCAGCCCTGGGCCAGGGGCAAATTACGAGCAGTACTTC
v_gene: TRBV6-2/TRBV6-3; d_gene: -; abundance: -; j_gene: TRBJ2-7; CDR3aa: CASSYPLSTGQITYEQYF; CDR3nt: TGTGCCAGCAGTTATCCCCTCTCAACTGGACAGATAACCTACGAGCAGTACTTC
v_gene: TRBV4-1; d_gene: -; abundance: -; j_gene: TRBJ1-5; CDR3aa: CASSQVYLTAALTNQPQHF; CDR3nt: TGCGCCAGCAGCCAAGTTTATCTGACAGCCGCCTTGACTAATCAGCCCCAGCATTTT
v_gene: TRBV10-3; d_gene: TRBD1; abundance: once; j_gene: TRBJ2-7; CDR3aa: CAISAAGQGWEQYF; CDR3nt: TGTGCCATCAGTGCTGCGGGACAGGGTTGGGAGCAGTACTTC
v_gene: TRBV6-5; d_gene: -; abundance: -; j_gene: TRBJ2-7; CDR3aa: CASRWLAAEDYEQYF; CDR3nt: TGTGCCAGCAGGTGGTTAGCGGCCGAAGACTACGAGCAGTACTTC
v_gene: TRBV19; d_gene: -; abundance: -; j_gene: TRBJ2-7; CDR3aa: CASSTGYYEQYF; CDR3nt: TGTGCCAGTAGTACGGGGTACTACGAGCAGTACTTC
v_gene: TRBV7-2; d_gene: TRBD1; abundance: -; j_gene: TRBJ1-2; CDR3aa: CASSLAVGTGGYTF; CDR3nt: TGTGCCAGCAGCTTAGCCGTGGGGACAGGCGGCTACACCTTC